This T cell receptor (beta chain) came from a study of STAT5B mutations in CD4+ large granular lymphocyte leukemia. Study at large: Healthy donors showed HLA-associated enrichment of the CDR3 'QG' motif.

Germline values: CDR1 SEHNR, CDR2 FQNEAQ (reference sequence). V was clipped by 1 base and J by 11 bases, with 18 bases between them. There are 15 residues in the CDR3. This was a survey-level run. Sequenced by immunoSEQ multiplex PCR; TCRdb stores in-frame clones only, minus some. The sample includes about 30,000 clones, 60% to 80% of them seen just once. This clone has more than one count but fewer than ten. Source material: CD4+ T cells from blood buffy coats. This TCR was sampled from a human donor in good health. The rearrangement links TRBV7-9 to TRBJ1-5; unclear D gene. The CDR3 is CASSLGKNLIQSQHF. DNA of the CDR3: TGTGCCAGCAGCTTAGGTAAAAACCTTATCCAGTCCCAGCATTTT. Drawing the rest from reference TRBV7-9 and TRBJ1-5, the complete variable domain is DTGVSQNPRHKITKRGQNVTFRCDPISEHNRLYWYRQTLGQGPEFLTYFQNEAQLEKSRLLSDRFSAERPKGSFSTLEIQRTEQGDSAMYLCASSLGKNLIQSQHFGDGTRLSIL.